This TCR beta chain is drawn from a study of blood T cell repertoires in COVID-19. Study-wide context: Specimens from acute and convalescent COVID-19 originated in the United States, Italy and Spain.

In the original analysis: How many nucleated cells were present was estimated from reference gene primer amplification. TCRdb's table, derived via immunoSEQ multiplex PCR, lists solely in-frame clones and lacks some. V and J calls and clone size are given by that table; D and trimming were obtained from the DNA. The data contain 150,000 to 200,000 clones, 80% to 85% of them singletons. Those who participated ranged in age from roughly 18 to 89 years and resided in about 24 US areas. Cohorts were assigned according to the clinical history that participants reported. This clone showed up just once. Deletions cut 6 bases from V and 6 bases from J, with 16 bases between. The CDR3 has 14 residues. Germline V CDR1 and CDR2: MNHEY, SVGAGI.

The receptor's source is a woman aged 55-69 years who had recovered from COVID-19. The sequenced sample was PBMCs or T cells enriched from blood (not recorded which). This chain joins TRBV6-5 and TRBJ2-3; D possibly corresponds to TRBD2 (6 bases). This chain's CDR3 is CASRRGLTTDTQYF. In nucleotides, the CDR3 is TGTGCCAGCAGAAGGGGACTCACCACGGATACGCAGTATTTT.